This passage covers 19 T cell receptor beta chains from one sample sequenced in a study of blood T cell repertoires in COVID-19. Sequencing was performed with immunoSEQ multiplex PCR; in TCRdb, only in-frame clones are kept and a portion is missing. The sample consists of 310,000 or so clones, 88% of them appearing once. Sample: peripheral blood. The source of these receptors is a woman in her thirties with COVID-19, enrolled during active disease.

The chain links TRBV15 to TRBJ1-3; D is undetermined. Germline CDR1 reads LNHNV; CDR2 reads YYDKDF (reference sequence). Trimming left V 0 bases short and J 0 bases short, with 9 bases between. The CDR3 contains 16 residues. CDR3 loop: CATSRDLSNSGNTIYF. CDR3 DNA sequence: TGTGCCACCAGCAGAGATCTGTCTAACTCTGGAAACACCATATATTTT.

The table lists this clone with a count of one. This chain links TRBV7-9 with TRBJ2-7, with D unclear. With 5 bases removed from V and 5 bases from J, the gap between germline ends came to 10 bases. This CDR3 spans 12 amino acids. CDR1 is SEHNR, CDR2 FQNEAQ, per germline (reference sequence). CDR3 bases: TGTGCCAGCAGCCAGACTGGCCACGAGCAGTACTTC. It yields the protein CASSQTGHEQYF.

The chain joins TRBV2 to TRBJ2-1; possibly TRBD1 for D (5 bases). This CDR3 has 15 residues. V was shortened by 6 bases and J by 6 bases, with 18 bases between the two germline ends. Germline V gives CDR1 SNHLY, CDR2 FYNNEI. The DNA for the CDR3 is TGTGCCAGCAGCCCGGTGGGGCAGGTTGTCAATGAGCAGTTCTTC. This codes for CASSPVGQVVNEQFF.

The rearrangement joins TRBV6-6 to TRBJ1-1; D uncertain. V lost 7 bases and J lost 0, with 12 bases in between. The length of the CDR3 is 14 residues. Germline V CDR1 and CDR2: MNHNY, SVGAGI (reference sequence). The CDR3 DNA reads TGTGCCAGCACCCCCAGGACTGTGAACACTGAAGCTTTCTTT. This translates into CASTPRTVNTEAFF.

The chain has TRBV3-1 (or the pseudogene TRBV3-2) and TRBJ2-7; 8 bases are shared with TRBD1. Per the germline V gene, CDR1 is LGHDT and CDR2 is YNNKEL (reference sequence). The CDR3 is 16 amino acids. V shed 3 bases, J shed 5 bases, and the junction held 12 bases outside the gene matches. CDR3 coding DNA: TGTGCCAGCAGCCACGAGACACCGGGACAGGACGACGAGCAGTACTTC. Protein product: CASSHETPGQDDEQYF.

The V and J genes are TRBV19 and TRBJ1-5, with 8 bases aligning to TRBD1. The CDR3 has 18 residues. V was clipped by 3 bases and J by 2 bases; unmatched bases: 12. Germline V gene sequence: CDR1 LNHDA, CDR2 SQIVND (reference sequence). The CDR3 nucleotides are TGTGCCAGTAGTATGAAATACGGCGACAGGGGACGCAATCAGCCCCAGCATTTT. Its translation: CASSMKYGDRGRNQPQHF.

This chain joins TRBV5-1 and TRBJ1-3; 7 bases match TRBD1. The CDR3 length is 15 residues. Germline CDR1 reads SGHRS; CDR2 reads YFSETQ. Trimming removed 5 bases from V and 0 bases from J; junction bases left unmatched: 5. The CDR3 nucleotides read TGCGCCAGCAGAGGACAGGCGGACTCTGGAAACACCATATATTTT. This sequence encodes CASRGQADSGNTIYF.

The chain has TRBV3-1 (or the pseudogene TRBV3-2) and TRBJ2-7, with TRBD2 matching over 10 bases. There are 19 residues in the CDR3. In germline, CDR1 is LGHDT, CDR2 YNNKEL (reference sequence). With 0 bases clipped from V and 3 bases from J, the junction kept 14 bases outside the gene matches. The CDR3 protein is CASSQDRFSLAGAFYEQYF. CDR3 coding DNA: TGTGCCAGCAGCCAAGACCGGTTTTCCCTAGCGGGAGCCTTCTACGAGCAGTACTTC.

On this clone: The sample carries other DNA sequences with the same CDR3. The CDR3: CASSYGAGSSYEQYF. CDR3 nucleotide sequence: TGTGCCAGCAGTTACGGGGCGGGGTCCTCCTACGAGCAGTACTTC. The chain carries TRBV6-5 and TRBJ2-7; tentatively, D is TRBD2 (6 bases). The CDR3 consists of 15 residues. From germline, CDR1 is MNHEY and CDR2 SVGAGI. The ends were cut back, 2 bases at V and 0 bases at J, with 11 bases in the middle.

This rearrangement joins TRBV9 to TRBJ1-6, with 9 bases that match TRBD1. The CDR3 is 16 residues long. V was clipped by 0 bases and J by 8 bases; unmatched bases: 6. Germline V gives CDR1 SGDLS, CDR2 YYNGEE. This chain's CDR3 is CASSVGGQGLYSPLHF. In DNA, the CDR3 is TGTGCCAGCAGCGTAGGGGGACAGGGACTTTATTCACCCCTCCACTTT.

The chain couples TRBV11-3 to TRBJ2-1; 10 bases align to TRBD2. The CDR3 extends over 16 amino acids. The ends lost 1 base at V and 7 bases at J; junction bases unmatched: 7. Per the germline V gene, CDR1 is SGHNT and CDR2 is YENEEA. The CDR3 sequence: CASSLGGVAGGNEQFF. The CDR3 DNA follows: TGTGCCAGCAGCTTAGGAGGGGTAGCGGGAGGTAATGAGCAGTTCTTC.

The rearrangement links TRBV9 to TRBJ2-1, with a possible D match to TRBD1 (5 bases). Trimming removed 6 bases from V and 5 bases from J, with 15 bases in between. The CDR3 contains 14 residues. Germline V gene sequence: CDR1 SGDLS, CDR2 YYNGEE. The CDR3 here is CASKRGHLDNEQFF. The CDR3 region has the DNA TGTGCCAGCAAAAGGGGCCACCTCGACAATGAGCAGTTCTTC.

This chain links TRBV12-5 with TRBJ2-1; tentative D call: TRBD1 (5 bases). The germline gives CDR1 LGHNT, CDR2 FRNRAP. Trimming left V 0 bases short and J 7 bases short, with 19 bases between. The CDR3 length is 17 residues. CDR3 amino acids: CASGLVIGQGLGNEQFF. The CDR3 region has the DNA TGTGCTAGTGGTTTGGTAATAGGGCAGGGTCTTGGGAATGAGCAGTTCTTC.

This chain connects TRBV7-9 to TRBJ2-2; 13 nucleotides align to TRBD2. Germline V gene sequence: CDR1 SEHNR, CDR2 FQNEAQ (reference sequence). V trimming: 5 bases; J trimming: 8 bases; junction bases outside the gene matches: 11. The CDR3 sequence is 17 residues long. DNA of the CDR3: TGTGCCAGCAGCCATCCCGGACTAGCGGGGGTCGGAGGGGAGCTGTTTTTT. Protein: CASSHPGLAGVGGELFF.

This clone was seen a handful of times. The rearrangement uses TRBV6-6 and TRBJ1-1; D perhaps matches TRBD1 (6 bases). The CDR3 runs 12 residues. In germline, CDR1 is MNHNY, CDR2 SVGAGI (reference sequence). V lost 9 bases, J lost 6 bases, and 14 bases lay in between. CDR3 loop: CASLRGGSEAFF. The CDR3 DNA sequence: TGTGCCAGTCTACGGGGGGGCTCTGAAGCTTTCTTT.

The chain has TRBV7-3 and TRBJ2-5, with a tentative D call TRBD2 (6 bases). Germline loops: CDR1 SGHTA, CDR2 FQGTGA. CDR3 length: 13 residues. Deletions cut 5 bases from V and 5 bases from J, with 12 bases between. The CDR3 protein is CASSPGTPETQYF. The CDR3 nucleotides are TGTGCCAGCAGCCCCGGGACTCCGGAGACCCAGTACTTC.

The chain recombines TRBV20-1 with TRBJ2-5; 11 bases match TRBD2. The CDR3 length is 16 residues. Germline V lookup: CDR1 DFQATT, CDR2 SNEGSKA (reference sequence). V lost 3 bases to trimming and J lost 1 base; unmatched junction nucleotides: 7. The CDR3 here is CSASPLAGGIQETQYF. CDR3 nucleotide sequence: TGCAGTGCTAGTCCCCTAGCGGGAGGAATCCAAGAGACCCAGTACTTC.

With regard to this clone: At the DNA level, this CDR3 is encoded by other sequences in the same sample as well. J is TRBJ2-1 and V is TRBV7-3, with 8 bases identical to TRBD2. This CDR3 region has 15 residues. The germline gives CDR1 SGHTA, CDR2 FQGTGA. J lost 0 bases, V lost 5 bases, and 3 bases had no gene match. Written as DNA, the CDR3 is TGTGCCAGCAGCCCTACTAGCGGCTCCTACAATGAGCAGTTCTTC. Its protein product is CASSPTSGSYNEQFF.

The gene calls are TRBV2 and TRBJ1-5, with D hard to call. The germline V and J ends were trimmed by 1 base and 2 bases, with 9 bases remaining between them. Germline V gives CDR1 SNHLY, CDR2 FYNNEI. The CDR3 sequence is 15 residues long. Written as DNA, the CDR3 is TGTGCCAGCAGTGAAGGAGGGCTGCGCAATCAGCCCCAGCATTTT. Protein: CASSEGGLRNQPQHF.